Below are 16 T cell receptor beta chains sequenced from a single sample in a study of T-cell memory formation after mild COVID-19. Using its own MiXCR run on the 5' RACE reads, TCRdb lists one record per CDR3 protein. Of about 110,000 distinct CDR3 sequences in the sample, about an eighth were seen once. The specimen sequenced was PBMCs or a T cell subset sorted from them (not recorded which). These receptors originate from an adult woman who had mild COVID-19 (a few samples of this study predate the infection). Cell type and time point are not known.

This clonotype was observed a few times. The chain uses TRBV25-1 and TRBJ2-3; no clear D gene. The V gene's germline CDR1 is MGHDK and CDR2 SYGVNS. Trimming shortened V by 5 bases and J by 6 bases, and 12 bases separated the two germline ends. The CDR3 length is 13 residues. DNA for the CDR3: TGTGCCAGCAGTCGGCAGGTGGGGGATACGCAGTATTTT. Residues: CASSRQVGDTQYF.

V is TRBV30 and J is TRBJ2-7, with D unclear. Trimming removed 1 base from V and 3 bases from J, with 16 bases in between. There are 15 residues in the CDR3. The germline V gene has CDR1 GTSNPN and CDR2 SVGIG (reference sequence). The CDR3: CAWSEGIAIDYEQYF. In nucleotides, the CDR3 is TGTGCCTGGAGTGAGGGAATAGCCATAGACTACGAGCAGTACTTC. Supplemented by reference TRBV30 and TRBJ2-7, the full variable domain reads SQTIHQWPATLVQPVGSPLSLECTVEGTSNPNLYWYRQAAGRGLQLLFYSVGIGQISSEVPQNLSASRPQDRQFILSSKKLLLSDSGFYLCAWSEGIAIDYEQYFGPGTRLTVT.

The rearrangement links TRBV2 to TRBJ1-1, with a weak D call TRBD1 (6 bases). Looked up from germline, CDR1 is SNHLY and CDR2 is FYNNEI. V lost 6 bases, J lost 3 bases, and 17 bases lay in between. This CDR3 has 15 amino acids. CDR3 coding DNA: TGTGCCAGCAGCGAAAGGACAGACATGTACACTGAAGCTTTCTTT. The encoded protein is CASSERTDMYTEAFF.

The J gene is TRBJ1-2, the V gene TRBV29-1, with a possible D match to TRBD1 (5 bases). Germline CDR1 is SQVTM and CDR2 is ANQGSEA. V lost 0 bases, J lost 4 bases, and 9 bases lay in between. This CDR3 comprises 13 residues. Written as DNA, the CDR3 is TGCAGCGTTGAAGAGAGGGGCGTCTATGGCTACACCTTC. This codes for CSVEERGVYGYTF. The full variable domain, rest sourced from reference TRBV29-1 and TRBJ1-2, is SAVISQKPSRDICQRGTSLTIQCQVDSQVTMMFWYRQQPGQSLTLIATANQGSEATYESGFVIDKFPISRPNLTFSTLTVSNMSPEDSSIYLCSVEERGVYGYTFGSGTRLTVV.

About this clonotype itself: The conserved closing phenylalanine or tryptophan is absent in this CDR3, likely reflecting a read error. V is TRBV11-2 and J is TRBJ1-2, with D perhaps matching TRBD1 (5 bases). Between the trimmed V and J ends, which lost 6 bases and 5 bases, there was a span of 19 bases. The CDR3 spans 15 residues. CDR1 SGHAT and CDR2 FQNNGV come from the germline V gene. Here the CDR3 DNA reads TGTGCCAGCAGACCCGAATGGGACGACGGTTATGGCTACACCTTA. It yields the protein CASRPEWDDGYGYTL.

This sequence joins TRBV19 and TRBJ2-1; D assignment may be TRBD1 or TRBD2 (5 bases each). Per the germline V gene, CDR1 is LNHDA and CDR2 is SQIVND (reference sequence). Trimming pared 4 bases from V and 6 bases from J, leaving 13 bases between. The CDR3 loop spans 14 amino acids. The CDR3 sequence: CASSKGASINEQFF. CDR3 DNA sequence: TGTGCCAGTAGTAAAGGGGCTAGCATCAATGAGCAGTTCTTC. Complete variable domain (other parts from reference TRBV19 and TRBJ2-1): DGGITQSPKYLFRKEGQNVTLSCEQNLNHDAMYWYRQDPGQGLRLIYYSQIVNDFQKGDIAEGYSVSREKKESFPLTVTSAQKNPTAFYLCASSKGASINEQFFGPGTRLTVL.

The chain joins TRBV12-3 or TRBV12-4 to TRBJ2-1; 14 positions agree with TRBD2. This CDR3 is built from 18 residues. J was trimmed by 6 bases and V by 2 bases; bases with no gene match: 9. This CDR3 reads CASSLFTRGTSGGNEQFF. The CDR3 DNA sequence: TGTGCCAGCAGTTTATTTACCCGCGGGACTAGCGGGGGCAATGAGCAGTTCTTC.

V gene TRBV27 combines with J gene TRBJ1-2, with D maybe TRBD1 (6 bases). This CDR3 contains 14 residues. Germline CDR1 reads MNHEY; CDR2 reads SMNVEV (reference sequence). V was trimmed by 2 bases and J by 5 bases, leaving 12 bases between them. The CDR3 loop reads CASSLTGGFYGYTF. The CDR3 region has the DNA TGTGCCAGCAGTTTAACTGGGGGCTTTTATGGCTACACCTTC.

The chain joins TRBV5-6 to TRBJ2-2; TRBD1 might be the D (5 bases). CDR3 length: 13 amino acids. Looked up from germline, CDR1 is SGHDT and CDR2 is YYEEEE. The germline V and J ends were trimmed by 2 bases and 4 bases, with 6 bases remaining between them. The CDR3 DNA is TGTGCCAGCAGCTTTGGGGCCACCGGGGAGCTGTTTTTT. Its translation: CASSFGATGELFF.

This chain uses TRBV7-9 with TRBJ1-1; unclear D gene. This CDR3 region has 11 residues. Trimming left V 1 base short and J 8 bases short, with 5 bases between. Germline CDR1 is SEHNR and CDR2 is FQNEAQ (reference sequence). CDR3 residues: CASSLGMEAFF. In DNA form, the CDR3 reads TGTGCCAGCAGCTTAGGAATGGAAGCTTTCTTT.

The CDR3, as DNA: TGCGCCAGCAGCCCCGGGGGGACCCCTTCCTACGAGCAGTACTTC. Its protein is CASSPGGTPSYEQYF. The chain employs TRBV4-1 and TRBJ2-7; TRBD2 matches 7 bases. The V gene end was trimmed by 4 bases and the J gene end by 1 base; junction bases not matched to a gene: 7. The CDR3 spans 15 residues. CDR1 and CDR2 (germline): MGHRA, YSYEKL.

J is TRBJ2-1 and V is TRBV7-9; 7 bases line up with TRBD2. CDR1 is SEHNR, CDR2 FQNEAQ, per germline (reference sequence). This CDR3 region has 15 residues. Trimming took 3 bases from V and 3 from J; bases not matched to a gene: 5. The CDR3 DNA reads as TGTGCCAGCAGCTTTGCGGGAGTTAACTACAATGAGCAGTTCTTC. Translation gives CASSFAGVNYNEQFF.

The chain is built from TRBV7-9 and TRBJ2-3, with TRBD1 matching over 9 bases. Germline CDR1 and CDR2: SEHNR and FQNEAQ (reference sequence). This CDR3 is 16 amino acids long. Trimming cost V 5 bases and J 2 bases; bases outside gene matches: 8. The CDR3 reads CASSPRDRVFTDTQYF. CDR3 coding DNA: TGTGCCAGCAGCCCCCGGGACAGGGTATTCACAGATACGCAGTATTTT. Complete variable domain (other parts from reference TRBV7-9 and TRBJ2-3): DTGVSQNPRHKITKRGQNVTFRCDPISEHNRLYWYRQTLGQGPEFLTYFQNEAQLEKSRLLSDRFSAERPKGSFSTLEIQRTEQGDSAMYLCASSPRDRVFTDTQYFGPGTRLTVL.

The V gene is TRBV15, the J gene TRBJ1-5; 8 bases align to TRBD1. Germline CDR1 reads LNHNV; CDR2 reads YYDKDF (reference sequence). Trimming removed 5 bases from V and 4 bases from J; junction bases left unmatched: 7. The CDR3 has 15 amino acids. CDR3 amino acids: CATSLDRGYNQPQHF. The DNA of the CDR3 is TGTGCCACCAGCCTCGACAGGGGCTATAATCAGCCCCAGCATTTT.

This clonotype was recorded many times. This chain links TRBV20-1 with TRBJ2-1, with 9 bases matching TRBD1. Germline CDR1 is DFQATT and CDR2 is SNEGSKA (reference sequence). The CDR3 length is 16 residues. V shed 0 bases and J 6 bases; nucleotides not matched to a gene: 9. The CDR3 spells CSARDNPRDRVNEQFF. CDR3 nucleotides: TGCAGTGCTAGAGATAACCCTCGGGACAGGGTCAATGAGCAGTTCTTC.

V usage is TRBV25-1 and J usage is TRBJ2-7; D call uncertain. The CDR3 extends over 15 amino acids. V was pared by 3 bases and J by 5 bases, with 17 bases between. Germline CDR1 and CDR2: MGHDK and SYGVNS. The CDR3 bases are TGTGCCAGCAGTGACCTCCGTGGGCCCTACGACGAGCAGTACTTC. This encodes CASSDLRGPYDEQYF.